A single sample is the source of the 18 T cell receptor beta chains below, sequenced in a study of CD8 T cells in Susac syndrome. Random hexamers were used to reverse transcribe the RNA input (roughly 0.5 to 1 ug). TCRdb recomputed calls from the immunoSEQ multiplex PCR reads with MiXCR, one row per CDR3 protein. The sample comprises around 190,000 distinct CDR3 sequences, about 95% of which are singletons, and 0.1% rests with the top ten. The sample consisted of CD4+ T cells from PBMCs. The receptors shown here come from a human donor in good health.

This clonotype appeared a single time. V gene TRBV3-1 combines with J gene TRBJ1-2, with D unresolved. The CDR3 runs to 13 residues. Trimming pared 0 bases from V and 7 bases from J, leaving 9 bases between. Germline V gene data show CDR1 as LGHDT and CDR2 as YNNKEL (reference sequence). This CDR3 reads CASSQERRVGYTF. As DNA, the CDR3 is TGTGCCAGCAGCCAAGAAAGGCGAGTTGGCTACACCTTC. Combining the CDR3 with reference TRBV3-1 and TRBJ1-2 gives the whole variable domain DTAVSQTPKYLVTQMGNDKSIKCEQNLGHDTMYWYKQDSKKFLKIMFSYNNKELIINETVPNRFSPKSPDKAHLNLHINSLELGDSAVYFCASSQERRVGYTFGSGTRLTVV.

The CDR3, as DNA: TGTGCCTGGGAAAAGGGGAGGGGGACTGAAGCTTTCTTT. The encoded protein is CAWEKGRGTEAFF. The chain carries TRBV30 and TRBJ1-1, with a possible D match to TRBD1 (6 bases). CDR1 is GTSNPN and CDR2 is SVGIG in the germline V gene (reference sequence). The CDR3 runs 13 residues. The V end was cut by 5 bases, the J end by 5 bases, with 15 bases between.

The chain employs TRBV3-1 and TRBJ2-1; unclear D gene. CDR1 and CDR2 (germline): LGHDT, YNNKEL (reference sequence). Trimming took off 1 base at V and 8 bases at J, with 12 bases between the two ends. The CDR3 has 14 residues. The CDR3 coding sequence is TGTGCCAGCAGCCAAGTTGGGCGTTTCGATGAGCAGTTCTTC. Protein sequence: CASSQVGRFDEQFF.

The J gene is TRBJ2-5, the V gene TRBV30; 7 nucleotides match TRBD2. V gave up 8 bases and J gave up 4 bases; unmatched junction bases: 13. The CDR3 loop spans 14 amino acids. Germline CDR1 and CDR2: GTSNPN and SVGIG (reference sequence). CDR3 nucleotide sequence: TGTGCCGGGACGAGGGAGGGAGTCGGAGAGACCCAGTACTTC. Its protein product is CAGTREGVGETQYF.

This chain uses TRBV30 with TRBJ2-2; TRBD1 matches 7 bases. J lost 3 bases, V lost 2 bases, and 9 bases had no gene match. The germline gives CDR1 GTSNPN, CDR2 SVGIG (reference sequence). CDR3 length: 16 amino acids. In DNA form, the CDR3 reads TGTGCCTGGAGTAAACATACAGGGGTTTACACCGGGGAGCTGTTTTTT. Translation gives CAWSKHTGVYTGELFF.

The chain couples TRBV7-2 to TRBJ2-6; D possibly corresponds to TRBD1 (5 bases). The germline V and J ends were trimmed by 0 bases and 2 bases, with 5 bases remaining between them. Germline loops: CDR1 SGHTA, CDR2 FQGNSA. The CDR3 sequence is 15 residues long. In DNA form, the CDR3 reads TGTGCCAGCAGCTTAGCCAGGGCTGGGGCCAACGTCCTGACTTTC. This encodes CASSLARAGANVLTF.

The chain combines TRBV6-1 with TRBJ1-5; 7 bases fit TRBD1. The CDR3 is 15 amino acids. Trimming cost V 5 bases and J 5 bases; bases outside gene matches: 9. Germline V CDR1 and CDR2: MNHNS, SASEGT. The CDR3 loop reads CASSWDSYRYQPQHF. CDR3 DNA sequence: TGTGCCAGCAGTTGGGACAGTTATCGGTATCAGCCCCAGCATTTT.

The V and J genes are TRBV18 and TRBJ2-7, with D unresolved. The V gene lost 6 bases and the J gene lost 0 bases, with 9 bases spanning the gap. From germline, CDR1 is KGHSH and CDR2 LQKENI. The CDR3 is 13 residues long. Here the CDR3 DNA reads TGTGCCAGCTCGGACGGGCCCTCCTACGAGCAGTACTTC. As protein: CASSDGPSYEQYF.

The chain employs TRBV9 and TRBJ2-3; 13 bases are a match to TRBD2. The CDR3 totals 16 residues. Per the germline V gene, CDR1 is SGDLS and CDR2 is YYNGEE. V gave up 2 bases and J gave up 2 bases; unmatched junction bases: 2. CDR3 sequence: CASSVGLAGVTDTQYF. The CDR3 nucleotides read TGTGCCAGCAGCGTCGGACTAGCGGGAGTCACAGATACGCAGTATTTT.

The chain is built from TRBV6-1 and TRBJ2-5; 10 nucleotides line up with TRBD2. The CDR3 runs 15 residues. J was trimmed by 3 bases and V by 5 bases; bases with no gene match: 6. CDR1 and CDR2 (germline): MNHNS, SASEGT. The CDR3 is CASSRAGGPEETQYF. DNA of the CDR3: TGTGCCAGCAGTCGAGCGGGAGGGCCTGAAGAGACCCAGTACTTC.

This clonotype was seen only once. The chain is built from TRBV20-1 and TRBJ2-3; no reliable D call. V lost 3 bases and J 0 bases, leaving 7 bases between the germline ends. CDR3 length: 13 residues. Germline values: CDR1 DFQATT, CDR2 SNEGSKA (reference sequence). As DNA, the CDR3 is TGCAGTGCTAGGACATTTAGCACAGATACGCAGTATTTT. Encoded protein: CSARTFSTDTQYF.

The DNA of the CDR3 is TGCAGTGCTTTATCTTCCCCGGGGGCCAACGTCCTGACTTTC. Its protein is CSALSSPGANVLTF. The genes are TRBV20-1 and TRBJ2-6; D is unclear. The germline CDR1 and CDR2 sequences are DFQATT and SNEGSKA (reference sequence). CDR3 length: 14 amino acids. Trimming pared 5 bases from V and 4 bases from J, leaving 12 bases between.

This clonotype has just one count. The rearrangement joins TRBV29-1 to TRBJ2-1; D gene ambiguous. The CDR3 loop spans 14 amino acids. Looked up from germline, CDR1 is SQVTM and CDR2 is ANQGSEA. Trimming pared 4 bases from V and 6 bases from J, leaving 16 bases between. In DNA form, the CDR3 reads TGCAGCGTTGCATCCGGGTTAGTAGTCAATGAGCAGTTCTTC. This gives the protein CSVASGLVVNEQFF.

The V gene is TRBV3-1, the J gene TRBJ1-5; D unresolved. CDR3 size: 13 residues. CDR1 and CDR2 from the germline V gene are LGHDT and YNNKEL (reference sequence). The ends were cut back, 4 bases at V and 5 bases at J, with 9 bases in the middle. The CDR3 here is CASSLALDQPQHF. For the CDR3, the DNA is TGTGCCAGCAGCCTGGCCCTAGATCAGCCCCAGCATTTT.

The chain has TRBV29-1 and TRBJ2-7; D gene unclear. Germline loops: CDR1 SQVTM, CDR2 ANQGSEA. The CDR3 is 12 amino acids. Trimming shortened V by 4 bases and J by 6 bases, and 13 bases separated the two germline ends. CDR3 DNA sequence: TGCAGCGTTGGTTTGAGCCCCATCGAGCAGTACTTC. Amino acid sequence: CSVGLSPIEQYF.

The rearrangement joins TRBV20-1 to TRBJ1-2; possible D gene TRBD1, 6 bases. The CDR3 runs to 12 residues. The V gene's germline CDR1 is DFQATT and CDR2 SNEGSKA (reference sequence). Deletions cut 6 bases from V and 4 bases from J, with 12 bases between. The CDR3 here is CSAPTGPYGYTF. The CDR3 DNA reads TGCAGTGCGCCGACAGGACCCTATGGCTACACCTTC.

The genes are TRBV12-3 or TRBV12-4 and TRBJ2-3, with D possibly being TRBD2 (5 bases). This CDR3 is built from 15 residues. The V and J ends lost 7 bases and 0 bases respectively, with 14 bases between them. Written as DNA, the CDR3 is TGTGCCAGCAACCGACGGGGTCTCAGCACAGATACGCAGTATTTT. Its protein is CASNRRGLSTDTQYF.

The chain recombines TRBV6-1 with TRBJ2-3, with D hard to call. This CDR3 region has 15 residues. V dropped 1 base and J dropped 6 bases, with 14 bases sitting between them. Germline CDR1 and CDR2: MNHNS and SASEGT. CDR3 sequence: CASSEGSFRADTQYF. CDR3 sequence (DNA): TGTGCCAGCAGTGAAGGCTCGTTTAGGGCGGATACGCAGTATTTT.